The 12 T cell receptor beta chains reported below all come from one sample, sequenced in a study of T cell responses to AZD1222 COVID-19 vaccine. TCRdb keeps only in-frame clones here, not all; method: immunoSEQ multiplex PCR. Counted here are some 150,000 clones, 80% to 90% occurring once; the ten biggest clones make up roughly 3%. Sequencing used peripheral blood, obtained on day 0 of AZD1222 vaccination. The receptor set was obtained from an adult in good health.

This chain uses TRBV7-3 with TRBJ2-1; 8 bases map to TRBD2. The CDR3 covers 16 residues. J was trimmed by 7 bases and V by 5 bases; bases with no gene match: 13. Per the germline V gene, CDR1 is SGHTA and CDR2 is FQGTGA. The CDR3: CASSPTPGTSVNEQFF. The CDR3 region has the DNA TGTGCCAGCAGCCCAACTCCCGGGACTAGTGTGAATGAGCAGTTCTTC. The full variable domain, completed using reference TRBV7-3 and TRBJ2-1, is GAGVSQTPSNKVTEKGKYVELRCDPISGHTALYWYRQSLGQGPEFLIYFQGTGAADDSGLPNDRFFAVRPEGSVSTLKIQRTERGDSAVYLCASSPTPGTSVNEQFFGPGTRLTVL.

This chain connects TRBV6-2 or TRBV6-3 to TRBJ2-7; TRBD1 agrees at 8 bases. V gave up 5 bases and J gave up 3 bases; unmatched junction bases: 0. Germline V CDR1 and CDR2: MNHEY, SVGEGT. The CDR3 covers 12 residues. The CDR3 DNA follows: TGTGCCAGCAGTGACAGGGGCTACGAGCAGTACTTC. This codes for CASSDRGYEQYF.

The chain links TRBV15 to TRBJ1-3, with unresolved D. Trimming removed 1 base at V and 3 bases at J, with 10 bases between. The CDR3 loop spans 15 amino acids. CDR1 and CDR2 from the germline V gene are LNHNV and YYDKDF (reference sequence). CDR3 sequence (DNA): TGTGCCACCAGCAGAGTTCAAGGGTTTGGAAACACCATATATTTT. It is translated as CATSRVQGFGNTIYF. Variable domain in full (rest from reference TRBV15 and TRBJ1-3): DAMVIQNPRYQVTQFGKPVTLSCSQTLNHNVMYWYQQKSSQAPKLLFHYYDKDFNNEADTPDNFQSRRPNTSFCFLDIRSPGLGDTAMYLCATSRVQGFGNTIYFGEGSWLTVV.

This chain links TRBV7-3 with TRBJ1-1, with D unresolved. The CDR3 has 17 residues. Trimming took off 5 bases at V and 0 bases at J, with 19 bases between the two ends. Germline loops: CDR1 SGHTA, CDR2 FQGTGA. The CDR3 spells CASSPKSPGAMNTEAFF. CDR3 nucleotides: TGTGCCAGCAGCCCCAAGTCACCGGGAGCAATGAACACTGAAGCTTTCTTT.

The V gene is TRBV2, the J gene TRBJ1-2; D might be TRBD1 (5 bases). Looked up from germline, CDR1 is SNHLY and CDR2 is FYNNEI. Trimming took off 6 bases at V and 4 bases at J, with 12 bases between the two ends. The CDR3 consists of 13 residues. CDR3 residues: CASRAGPLYGYTF. The CDR3 nucleotides are TGTGCCAGCAGAGCGGGACCGCTCTATGGCTACACCTTC. The full variable domain, with the rest looked up from reference TRBV2 and TRBJ1-2, is EPEVTQTPSHQVTQMGQEVILRCVPISNHLYFYWYRQILGQKVEFLVSFYNNEISEKSEIFDDQFSVERPDGSNFTLKIRSTKLEDSAMYFCASRAGPLYGYTFGSGTRLTVV.

The rearrangement uses TRBV11-3 and TRBJ2-5; D might be TRBD1 (5 bases). The germline V gene has CDR1 SGHNT and CDR2 YENEEA. The V end lost 4 bases, the J end lost 4 bases, and 16 bases lay between the germline ends. This CDR3 region has 15 residues. The CDR3 protein is CASSSPTDSRETQYF. DNA of the CDR3: TGTGCCAGCAGCTCCCCGACAGACAGTCGAGAGACCCAGTACTTC.

The genes are TRBV7-6 and TRBJ2-7, with 9 bases fitting TRBD1. The CDR3 spans 13 residues. Trimming took 9 bases from V and 3 from J; bases not matched to a gene: 6. Looked up from germline, CDR1 is SGHVS and CDR2 is FNYEAQ. The CDR3 nucleotides are TGTGCCAGGAGCGGGGACAGGGTCTACGAGCAGTACTTC. Protein sequence: CARSGDRVYEQYF.

The CDR3 here is CSASPGTPNREQYF. Written as DNA, the CDR3 is TGCAGTGCTAGTCCCGGGACTCCGAACCGCGAGCAGTACTTC. The chain links TRBV20-1 to TRBJ2-7, with D possibly being TRBD2 (6 bases). The V and J ends lost 3 bases and 6 bases respectively, with 18 bases between them. Germline assignment: CDR1 DFQATT and CDR2 SNEGSKA (reference sequence). The CDR3 sequence is 14 residues long.

The V and J genes are TRBV5-4 and TRBJ1-2; D not certain. Germline V CDR1 and CDR2: SGHNT, YYREEE (reference sequence). The CDR3 runs 13 residues. V was pared by 4 bases and J by 7 bases, with 14 bases between. Here the CDR3 DNA reads TGTGCCAGCAGCCTATTTGGTGCGTCTGGCTACACCTTC. Translating gives CASSLFGASGYTF.

This clone has only one observation. This rearrangement joins TRBV20-1 to TRBJ2-5, with D uncertain. Trimming cost V 7 bases and J 9 bases, with 12 bases left between them. This CDR3 comprises 10 residues. The germline gives CDR1 DFQATT, CDR2 SNEGSKA (reference sequence). The CDR3 spells CSVPTPAQYF. The CDR3 DNA sequence: TGCAGTGTACCGACCCCGGCCCAGTACTTC.

The chain uses TRBV12-3 or TRBV12-4 and TRBJ2-3; D ambiguous. The CDR3 is 12 residues long. The ends were cut back, 2 bases at V and 5 bases at J, with 5 bases in the middle. CDR3 in DNA: TGTGCCAGCAGTTTATTAGGAGATACGCAGTATTTT. Amino acids: CASSLLGDTQYF.

The chain joins TRBV7-3 to TRBJ2-1; 7 nucleotides align to TRBD2. Germline CDR1 and CDR2: SGHTA and FQGTGA. V lost 1 base to trimming and J lost 0 bases; unmatched junction nucleotides: 0. This CDR3 has 15 residues. CDR3 sequence reads: CASSLSGSSYNEQFF. For the CDR3, the DNA is TGTGCCAGCAGCTTAAGCGGGAGCTCCTACAATGAGCAGTTCTTC.